This T cell receptor (beta chain) appears in the sequencing data of a study of OX40 agonist ivuxolimab in advanced cancers. The germline gives CDR1 SQVTM, CDR2 ANQGSEA. The CDR3 runs 12 residues. Trimming took 4 bases from V and 6 from J; bases not matched to a gene: 3. Repertoires were generated with immunoSEQ multiplex PCR, while TCRdb's copy carries only in-frame clones and drops some. The profile shows 75,000 to 95,000 clones, about 92% of them singletons. V and J are TRBV29-1 and TRBJ1-5; 7 bases match TRBD1. This TCR was recovered from an adult with an advanced solid tumor such as melanoma, head and neck, liver or kidney cancer. The specimen comprised CD4+ or CD8+ T cells sorted from blood, sampled in a trial of the OX40 agonist ivuxolimab. CDR3 amino acids: CSVGTGAQPQHF. The DNA of the CDR3 is TGCAGCGTTGGGACAGGAGCTCAGCCCCAGCATTTT.